The clone carrying this T cell receptor beta chain has ten or more counts. Its antigen is not identified. V gave up 0 bases and J gave up 3 bases, with 15 bases separating them. This CDR3 is built from 17 residues. Germline lookup yields CDR1 SGHTA and CDR2 FQGNSA. This sample is drawn from a study of neurological immune-mediated disorders. It was by 5'RACE with 10-nucleotide random UMIs that the cDNA was made. TCRdb reprocessed the 5' RACE reads with MiXCR, giving one entry per CDR3 protein. The profile shows about 45,000 distinct CDR3 sequences, about 13% of them singletons. Time point denoted: longitudinal time-point 3. For the unsorted libraries, 2 million PBMCs stored at -80 C served as input. Overall study findings and caveats: None of the CDR3 amino acid sequences of expanded clones were shared across subjects, and this suggested private repertoires in all groups. HTLV-1-associated myelopathy ranked highest for TCR clonal expansion and multiple sclerosis lowest, beneath healthy controls.

The TCR sequence derives from a man in his thirties or forties in good health. The rearrangement uses TRBV7-2 and TRBJ1-3; weak D call: TRBD1 (5 bases). Sequencing used PBMCs. CDR3 in DNA: TGTGCCAGCAGCTTAGCCCGACAGACTCGAGGTGGAAACACCATATATTTT. It translates to CASSLARQTRGGNTIYF.